Here is one T cell receptor beta chain with its context. The sample originates from a study of blood T cell repertoires in COVID-19. Across the study: From the United States, Italy and Spain came samples of acute and convalescent COVID-19. T cells, B-cell-depleted T cells, or PBMCs provided the cDNA or gDNA that served as material.

Seattle cases were enrolled at active infection and followed longitudinally. V gave up 4 bases and J gave up 10 bases, with 14 bases separating them. Germline assignment: CDR1 SNHLY and CDR2 FYNNEI. The CDR3 is 13 residues long. As handled by the study authors: For nucleated cells, counts were estimated from reference gene primer amplification. The method was immunoSEQ multiplex PCR; TCRdb's version includes in-frame clones alone and lacks a portion of them. The DNA gave D and trimming, while V, J and clone size come from that table. The sample has 150,000 to 200,000 clones, around 82% seen once; the top ten hold 5.5% to 7.5%.

The sample taken for sequencing was peripheral blood. This sequence was found in a woman between 40 and 55 years old with COVID-19, enrolled during active disease. V and J are TRBV2 and TRBJ2-1; TRBD1 is a possible D gene (6 bases). In DNA, the CDR3 is TGTGCCAGCAGTGTGTCCCAGGGGTACGAGCAGTTCTTC. Protein sequence: CASSVSQGYEQFF.